Below are 17 T cell receptor beta chains sequenced from a single sample in a study of blood T cell repertoires in COVID-19. Assay: immunoSEQ multiplex PCR; the TCRdb copy retains only in-frame clones and omits some. The table includes about 200,000 clones, 84% detected once. The sample consisted of PBMCs or T cells enriched from blood (not recorded which). These receptors were taken from a woman aged 30 to 39 who had been exposed to COVID-19.

The chain employs TRBV3-1 (or the pseudogene TRBV3-2) and TRBJ1-5; D uncertain. Germline-derived CDR1 and CDR2 are LGHDT and YNNKEL (reference sequence). This CDR3 is 13 amino acids long. V was trimmed by 2 bases and J by 0 bases, leaving 2 bases between them. This chain's CDR3 is CASSQYSNQPQHF. As DNA, the CDR3 is TGTGCCAGCAGCCAATATAGCAATCAGCCCCAGCATTTT.

The genes are TRBV12-5 and TRBJ1-6, with 9 bases aligning to TRBD1. J was trimmed by 8 bases and V by 6 bases; bases with no gene match: 8. Germline CDR1 reads LGHNT; CDR2 reads FRNRAP. The CDR3 runs 15 residues. The CDR3 DNA reads TGTGCTAGTGGATTCGTAACAGGGGGCTATTCACCCCTCCACTTT. This gives the protein CASGFVTGGYSPLHF.

This clone has more than one count but fewer than ten. The V gene is TRBV5-8, the J gene TRBJ1-6, with 8 bases that match TRBD1. The length of the CDR3 is 15 residues. Germline trimming cut 4 bases from V and 10 bases from J; bases unmatched to any gene: 10. CDR1 SGHTS and CDR2 YDEGEE come from the germline V gene. This CDR3 reads CASSLTGQVSSPLHF. CDR3 in DNA: TGTGCCAGCAGCCTCACGGGACAGGTTTCCTCACCCCTCCACTTT.

The sample holds one count of this clone. The chain recombines TRBV15 with TRBJ1-6, with D perhaps TRBD1 (5 bases). CDR1 is LNHNV and CDR2 is YYDKDF in the germline V gene (reference sequence). The CDR3 sequence is 14 residues long. The V end lost 4 bases, the J end lost 5 bases, and 9 bases lay between the germline ends. CDR3 sequence: CATSKDIDNSPLHF. The CDR3 bases are TGTGCCACCAGCAAGGACATCGATAATTCACCCCTCCACTTT.

The V and J genes are TRBV9 and TRBJ1-2; 7 nucleotides align to TRBD1. CDR1 is SGDLS, CDR2 YYNGEE, per germline. Losses at the gene ends were 3 bases for V and 6 bases for J; bases not matched to a gene: 8. CDR3 size: 14 residues. CDR3 region: CASSAQRGGHGYTF. The CDR3 DNA sequence: TGTGCCAGCAGCGCTCAGAGAGGGGGCCATGGCTACACCTTC.

This sequence joins TRBV6-5 and TRBJ2-7; possibly TRBD2 for D (5 bases). Trimming pared 0 bases from V and 2 bases from J, leaving 14 bases between. This CDR3 contains 16 residues. Per germline, CDR1 MNHEY and CDR2 SVGAGI. The CDR3: CASSYSNGGSPYEQYF. CDR3 sequence (DNA): TGTGCCAGCAGTTACTCGAACGGAGGCTCCCCCTACGAGCAGTACTTC.

The chain joins TRBV19 to TRBJ1-5, with a possible D match to TRBD1 (5 bases). There are 14 residues in the CDR3. Trimming pared 3 bases from V and 7 bases from J, leaving 13 bases between. Germline CDR1 and CDR2: LNHDA and SQIVND (reference sequence). CDR3 loop: CASSILGGDQPQHF. The DNA of the CDR3 is TGTGCCAGTAGTATCTTGGGGGGAGACCAGCCCCAGCATTTT.

This clone was seen just once. This chain uses TRBV20-1 with TRBJ1-5; no clear D. CDR1 and CDR2 from the germline V gene are DFQATT and SNEGSKA (reference sequence). Trimming took off 6 bases at V and 3 bases at J, with 9 bases between the two ends. The CDR3 length is 12 residues. The CDR3 region is CSASRSNQPQHF. CDR3 sequence (DNA): TGCAGTGCCAGTCGTTCCAATCAGCCCCAGCATTTT.

The gene calls are TRBV19 and TRBJ2-5; 8 bases map to TRBD2. This CDR3 region has 16 residues. V dropped 3 bases and J dropped 1; count of bases not matched to a gene: 7. Germline V gene lookup returns CDR1 LNHDA and CDR2 SQIVND (reference sequence). The CDR3: CASSILVGLAQETQYF. The CDR3 DNA is TGTGCCAGTAGTATTTTGGTAGGACTAGCCCAAGAGACCCAGTACTTC.

The chain couples TRBV6-5 to TRBJ1-5, with 7 bases matching TRBD1. J was trimmed by 0 bases and V by 6 bases; bases with no gene match: 5. The germline V gene encodes CDR1 MNHEY and CDR2 SVGAGI. CDR3 length: 15 amino acids. CDR3 sequence: CASRLNRGSNQPQHF. CDR3 coding DNA: TGTGCCAGCAGGTTAAACAGGGGTAGCAATCAGCCCCAGCATTTT.

This clone was seen only a few times. The chain couples TRBV18 to TRBJ1-2; 9 positions agree with TRBD1. The CDR3 consists of 15 residues. Germline loops: CDR1 KGHSH, CDR2 LQKENI. The ends lost 6 bases at V and 2 bases at J; junction bases unmatched: 7. CDR3 residues: CASSPSGTGNYGYTF. The CDR3 region has the DNA TGTGCCAGCTCCCCTTCCGGGACAGGGAACTATGGCTACACCTTC.

The V and J genes are TRBV3-1 (or the pseudogene TRBV3-2) and TRBJ2-7; a possible D gene is TRBD2 (5 bases). The V end was cut by 0 bases, the J end by 4 bases, with 13 bases between. Germline V lookup: CDR1 LGHDT, CDR2 YNNKEL (reference sequence). CDR3 size: 15 residues. The CDR3 nucleotides read TGTGCCAGCAGCCAAGACGGCGGGTTATTTTACGAGCAGTACTTC. Translating gives CASSQDGGLFYEQYF.

The chain uses TRBV15 and TRBJ2-7, with D uncertain. This CDR3 comprises 13 residues. Trimming removed 2 bases from V and 3 bases from J, with 8 bases in between. Looked up from germline, CDR1 is LNHNV and CDR2 is YYDKDF (reference sequence). The CDR3 loop reads CATSRLRLYEQYF. The CDR3 nucleotides are TGTGCCACCAGCAGACTCAGGCTCTACGAGCAGTACTTC.

The V gene is TRBV19, the J gene TRBJ2-3, with a weak D call TRBD1 (5 bases). The V gene lost 4 bases and the J gene lost 1 base, with 15 bases spanning the gap. CDR1 LNHDA and CDR2 SQIVND come from the germline V gene (reference sequence). This CDR3 has 16 residues. The CDR3 DNA reads TGTGCCAGTAGTACCCGCAGGGCCTACGGCACAGATACGCAGTATTTT. The encoded protein is CASSTRRAYGTDTQYF.

The genes are TRBV27 and TRBJ1-4; TRBD1 matches at 10 bases. Germline trimming cut 5 bases from V and 12 bases from J; bases unmatched to any gene: 9. The CDR3 consists of 14 residues. CDR1 MNHEY and CDR2 SMNVEV come from the germline V gene (reference sequence). The CDR3 is CASSTPGQGKELFF. The CDR3 DNA sequence: TGTGCCAGCAGTACCCCGGGACAGGGGAAGGAACTGTTTTTT. The full variable domain, with the rest looked up from reference TRBV27 and TRBJ1-4, is EAQVTQNPRYLITVTGKKLTVTCSQNMNHEYMSWYRQDPGLGLRQIYYSMNVEVTDKGDVPEGYKVSRKEKRNFPLILESPSPNQTSLYFCASSTPGQGKELFFGSGTQLSVL.

This chain links TRBV6-4 with TRBJ2-2; TRBD1 is a possible D gene (6 bases). CDR3 length: 15 residues. In germline, CDR1 is MRHNA, CDR2 SNTAGT. Trimming stripped 0 bases from V and 4 bases from J, with 9 bases between. Here the CDR3 DNA reads TGTGCCAGCAGTGACTCACAGGGTGGCACCGGGGAGCTGTTTTTT. Translation gives CASSDSQGGTGELFF.

V usage is TRBV2 and J usage is TRBJ1-2; maybe TRBD1 (6 bases). CDR3 length: 14 residues. Trimming stripped 11 bases from V and 6 bases from J, with 22 bases between. CDR1 SNHLY and CDR2 FYNNEI come from the germline V gene. Here the CDR3 reads CAEPVPGTTNGYTF. The CDR3 nucleotides are TGTGCCGAGCCCGTCCCCGGGACAACAAATGGCTACACCTTC.